The 16 T cell receptor beta chains in this list originate from one sample, sequenced in a study of T cell responses to AZD1222 COVID-19 vaccine. Assay used: immunoSEQ multiplex PCR; TCRdb lists only in-frame clones, some missing. The table lists about 130,000 clones, 70% to 90% of them singletons. The sample consisted of peripheral blood, taken on day 0 of AZD1222 vaccination. The receptors stem from an adult in good health.

This sequence joins TRBV18 and TRBJ1-3; 9 nucleotides line up with TRBD1. Per the germline V gene, CDR1 is KGHSH and CDR2 is LQKENI. The CDR3 consists of 17 residues. The V gene end was trimmed by 1 base and the J gene end by 2 bases; junction bases not matched to a gene: 6. The CDR3 here is CASSPLPGQGAGNTIYF. The CDR3 region has the DNA TGTGCCAGCTCACCACTCCCGGGACAGGGTGCTGGAAACACCATATATTTT.

CDR3 DNA: TGTGCCAGCAGCACACCGTTACCTGGAAACACCATATATTTT. As protein: CASSTPLPGNTIYF. The chain combines TRBV9 with TRBJ1-3; D unclear. The CDR3 has 14 amino acids. V gave up 4 bases and J gave up 2 bases, with 10 bases separating them. Germline V gene data show CDR1 as SGDLS and CDR2 as YYNGEE.

V gene TRBV30 combines with J gene TRBJ2-7; 7 nucleotides match TRBD1. Unmatched junction bases numbered 2, after V lost 1 base and J lost 2 bases. Germline CDR1 is GTSNPN and CDR2 is SVGIG (reference sequence). CDR3 length: 13 amino acids. The CDR3 DNA reads TGTGCCTGGAGTGAGGGGGCCCCCTACGAGCAGTACTTC. Encoded protein: CAWSEGAPYEQYF.

The V call is TRBV18, the J call TRBJ2-7; perhaps TRBD2 as D (5 bases). V was cut by 3 bases and J by 7 bases, with 7 bases left in between. From germline, CDR1 is KGHSH and CDR2 LQKENI. The CDR3 runs 11 residues. The chain's CDR3 is CASSPDWEQYF. The DNA of the CDR3 is TGTGCCAGCTCACCGGACTGGGAGCAGTACTTC.

The rearrangement links TRBV29-1 to TRBJ2-1, with 8 bases matching TRBD2. Germline lookup yields CDR1 SQVTM and CDR2 ANQGSEA. V lost 5 bases and J lost 4; bases outside the gene matches: 10. The CDR3 length is 15 residues. Written as DNA, the CDR3 is TGCAGCGTTCACGGACTAGCAGCAATTTACAATGAGCAGTTCTTC. As protein: CSVHGLAAIYNEQFF.

The rearrangement uses TRBV3-1 (or the pseudogene TRBV3-2) and TRBJ1-2; D unclear. V lost 0 bases, J lost 4 bases, and 18 bases lay in between. Germline loops: CDR1 LGHDT, CDR2 YNNKEL (reference sequence). This CDR3 has 17 amino acids. The CDR3 nucleotides read TGTGCCAGCAGCCAAGATTTCGAGGGATTGGGTGTCTATGGCTACACCTTC. Its protein is CASSQDFEGLGVYGYTF.

The chain links TRBV23-1 to TRBJ2-3; a weak D match, TRBD1 (6 bases). TRBV23-1 has ORF status, its function being uncertain. The germline V and J ends were trimmed by 1 base and 0 bases, with 11 bases remaining between them. The CDR3 loop spans 16 amino acids. The CDR3 loop is CASSQYLTGSTDTQYF. The CDR3 bases are TGCGCCAGCAGTCAATACTTAACAGGGAGCACAGATACGCAGTATTTT.

V and J are TRBV5-1 and TRBJ2-7; 10 nucleotides align to TRBD2. This CDR3 has 15 residues. CDR1 SGHRS and CDR2 YFSETQ come from the germline V gene. V lost 2 bases, J lost 3 bases, and 5 bases stayed unmatched. The DNA for the CDR3 is TGCGCCAGCAGCTTTCCAGCGGGAGGGATCTACGAGCAGTACTTC. This translates into CASSFPAGGIYEQYF.

CDR3 bases: TGTGCCAGCAGCTCACGGGGCTCTGGAAACACCATATATTTT. Protein: CASSSRGSGNTIYF. The genes are TRBV7-8 and TRBJ1-3; D not certain. This CDR3 is 14 amino acids long. The V gene's germline CDR1 is SGHVS and CDR2 FQNEAQ. With 4 bases removed from V and 0 bases from J, the gap between germline ends came to 7 bases.

The chain has TRBV6-4 and TRBJ1-6; D unclear. The CDR3 consists of 15 residues. V was trimmed by 6 bases and J by 0 bases, leaving 9 bases between them. Germline V gene sequence: CDR1 MRHNA, CDR2 SNTAGT. The CDR3 reads CASRSQSSYNSPLHF. The CDR3 DNA reads as TGTGCCAGCAGGTCGCAGAGCTCCTATAATTCACCCCTCCACTTT.

The rearrangement links TRBV7-8 to TRBJ1-4, with no clear D. V lost 5 bases and J 5 bases, leaving 15 bases between the germline ends. Germline CDR1 is SGHVS and CDR2 is FQNEAQ. This CDR3 spans 15 amino acids. CDR3 sequence: CASSPFRMSNEKLFF. The CDR3 nucleotides read TGTGCCAGCAGCCCATTCCGGATGTCCAATGAAAAACTGTTTTTT.

The V gene is TRBV14, the J gene TRBJ1-1, with no clear D. CDR1 and CDR2 from the germline V gene are SGHDN and FVKESK. Trimming stripped 4 bases from V and 1 base from J, with 10 bases between. The CDR3 covers 14 residues. The CDR3 DNA follows: TGTGCCAGCAGCCTTATTCACCCGAACACTGAAGCTTTCTTT. It codes for CASSLIHPNTEAFF.

This chain uses TRBV27 with TRBJ1-2, with 9 bases lining up with TRBD1. Germline V lookup: CDR1 MNHEY, CDR2 SMNVEV (reference sequence). This CDR3 region has 15 residues. Trimming took 8 bases from V and 3 from J; bases not matched to a gene: 10. CDR3 sequence: CASRMGTGLYYGYTF. The CDR3 region has the DNA TGTGCCAGCCGAATGGGGACAGGGTTGTACTATGGCTACACCTTC.

The rearrangement uses TRBV7-9 and TRBJ2-1; D call uncertain. The V gene's germline CDR1 is SEHNR and CDR2 FQNEAQ (reference sequence). The CDR3 sequence is 12 residues long. Trimming took 3 bases from V and 7 from J, leaving 7 bases between them. In DNA form, the CDR3 reads TGTGCCAGCAGCTTCGGCAGGAATGAGCAGTTCTTC. Translated: CASSFGRNEQFF. Combining the CDR3 with reference TRBV7-9 and TRBJ2-1 gives the whole variable domain DTGVSQNPRHKITKRGQNVTFRCDPISEHNRLYWYRQTLGQGPEFLTYFQNEAQLEKSRLLSDRFSAERPKGSFSTLEIQRTEQGDSAMYLCASSFGRNEQFFGPGTRLTVL.

The chain links TRBV9 to TRBJ2-3; 7 bases align to TRBD2. The CDR3 runs to 15 residues. The germline V gene has CDR1 SGDLS and CDR2 YYNGEE. V was pared by 2 bases and J by 7 bases, with 10 bases of the junction left unmatched. Here the CDR3 reads CASSVRAGEGNTQYF. Here the CDR3 DNA reads TGTGCCAGCAGCGTGCGGGCGGGAGAGGGAAATACGCAGTATTTT.

The CDR3 protein is CASSRTGGTNYNYGYTF. The DNA of the CDR3 is TGTGCCAGTAGCCGGACAGGGGGGACCAACTATAACTATGGCTACACCTTC. V and J are TRBV19 and TRBJ1-2; 10 bases fit TRBD1. Germline CDR1 LNHDA, CDR2 SQIVND (reference sequence). This CDR3 spans 17 amino acids. V lost 6 bases, J lost 1 base, and 11 bases stayed unmatched. Filled out from reference TRBV19 and TRBJ1-2, the complete variable domain reads DGGITQSPKYLFRKEGQNVTLSCEQNLNHDAMYWYRQDPGQGLRLIYYSQIVNDFQKGDIAEGYSVSREKKESFPLTVTSAQKNPTAFYLCASSRTGGTNYNYGYTFGSGTRLTVV.